This TCR beta chain was sequenced in a study of OX40 agonist ivuxolimab in advanced cancers. About the study: The study gave patients intravenous ivuxolimab at 0.01 to 10 mg/kg every 2 weeks.

Peripheral blood came from all dose cohorts at three timepoints. Sequenced by immunoSEQ multiplex PCR; TCRdb stores in-frame clones only, minus some. Among some 64,000 clones, around 90% were seen once, and the ten largest hold roughly 0.7%. The V and J ends lost 0 bases and 7 bases respectively, with 7 bases between them. From germline, CDR1 is PRHDT and CDR2 FYEKMQ (reference sequence). There are 13 residues in the CDR3. The input for sequencing was CD4+ or CD8+ T cells sorted from blood, taken in a trial of the OX40 agonist ivuxolimab. The V gene is TRBV13, the J gene TRBJ1-5; tentative D call: TRBD1 (5 bases). This TCR came from an adult with an advanced solid tumor such as melanoma, head and neck, liver or kidney cancer. This CDR3 reads CASSLGRDQPQHF. CDR3 bases: TGTGCCAGCAGCTTAGGGAGGGACCAGCCCCAGCATTTT.